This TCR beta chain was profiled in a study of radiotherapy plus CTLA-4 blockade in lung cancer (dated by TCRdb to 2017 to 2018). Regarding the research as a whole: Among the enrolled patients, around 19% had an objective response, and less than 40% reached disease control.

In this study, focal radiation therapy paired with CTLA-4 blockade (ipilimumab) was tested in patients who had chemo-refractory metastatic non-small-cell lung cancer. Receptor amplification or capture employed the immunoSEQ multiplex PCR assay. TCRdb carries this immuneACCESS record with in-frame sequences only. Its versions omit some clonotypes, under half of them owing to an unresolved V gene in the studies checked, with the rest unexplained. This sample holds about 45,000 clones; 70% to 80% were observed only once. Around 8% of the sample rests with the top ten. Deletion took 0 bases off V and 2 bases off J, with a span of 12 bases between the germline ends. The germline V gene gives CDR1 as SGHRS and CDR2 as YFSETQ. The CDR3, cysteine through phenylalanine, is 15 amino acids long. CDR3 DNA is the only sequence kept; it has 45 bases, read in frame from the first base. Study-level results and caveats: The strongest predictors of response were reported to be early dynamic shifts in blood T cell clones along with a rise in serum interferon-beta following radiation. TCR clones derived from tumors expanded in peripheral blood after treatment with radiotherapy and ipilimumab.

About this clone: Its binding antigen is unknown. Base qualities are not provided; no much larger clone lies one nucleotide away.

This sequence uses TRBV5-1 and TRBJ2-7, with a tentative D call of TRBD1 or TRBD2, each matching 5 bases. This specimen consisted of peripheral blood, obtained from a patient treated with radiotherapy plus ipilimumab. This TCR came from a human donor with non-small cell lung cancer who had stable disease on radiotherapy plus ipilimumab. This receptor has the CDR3 CASSLGGLAPYEQYF. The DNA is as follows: TGCGCCAGCAGCTTGGGGGGGTTAGCACCCTACGAGCAGTACTTC.